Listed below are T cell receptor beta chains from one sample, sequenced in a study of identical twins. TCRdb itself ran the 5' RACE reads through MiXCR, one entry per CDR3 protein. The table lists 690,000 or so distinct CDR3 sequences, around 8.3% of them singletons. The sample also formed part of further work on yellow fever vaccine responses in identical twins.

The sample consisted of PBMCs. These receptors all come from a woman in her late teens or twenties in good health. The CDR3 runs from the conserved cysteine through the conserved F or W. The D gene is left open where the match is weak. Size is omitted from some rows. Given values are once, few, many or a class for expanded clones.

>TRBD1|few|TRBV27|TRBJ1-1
TGTGCCAGCTTAGGGGGCGGTTCGTCTGAAGCTTTCTTT
CASLGGGSSEAFF
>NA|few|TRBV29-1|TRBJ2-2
TGCAGCGTTGGAGTGGGGTACCGGGAGCTGTTTTTT
CSVGVGYRELFF
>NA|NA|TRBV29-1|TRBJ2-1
TGCAGCGTGGTAGGGGGATACAATGAGCAGTTCTTC
CSVVGGYNEQFF
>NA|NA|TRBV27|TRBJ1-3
TGTGCCAGCAGTTTATTCCCGGGCTCTGGAAACACCATATATTTT
CASSLFPGSGNTIYF
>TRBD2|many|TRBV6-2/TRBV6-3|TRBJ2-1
TGTGCCAGCAGTGAGCCTAGCGGTAACAATGAGCAGTTCTTC
CASSEPSGNNEQFF
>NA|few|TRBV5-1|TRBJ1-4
TGCGCCAGCAGCTGGGGGGACGGTGGGAATGAAAAACTGTTTTTT
CASSWGDGGNEKLFF
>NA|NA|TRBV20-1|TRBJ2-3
TGCAGTGCTCCGCGGAGAGTAAGCACAGATACGCAGTATTTT
CSAPRRVSTDTQYF
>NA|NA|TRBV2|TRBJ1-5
TGTGCCAGCAGTGACAGGGGAAGCAATCAGCCCCAGCATTTT
CASSDRGSNQPQHF
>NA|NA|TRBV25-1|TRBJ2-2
TGTGCCAGCACTTATGGGACGAACACCGGGGAGCTGTTTTTT
CASTYGTNTGELFF
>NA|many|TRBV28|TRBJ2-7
TGTGCCAGCAGTTTATTGGATGACGTTGGTCCCCTTTTGTCCGGGCAGTACTTC
CASSLLDDVGPLLSGQYF
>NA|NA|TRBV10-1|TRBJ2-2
TGCGCCACCCCTGTCACCGGGGAGCTGTTTTTT
CATPVTGELFF
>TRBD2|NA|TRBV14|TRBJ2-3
TGTGCCAGCAGCGGGATGACTAGCGGGCCCACAGATACGCAGTATTTT
CASSGMTSGPTDTQYF
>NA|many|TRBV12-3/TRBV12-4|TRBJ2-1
TGTGCCAGCAGTCCGGAACAAAGCGGAGGCGGCAATGAGCAGTTCTTC
CASSPEQSGGGNEQFF
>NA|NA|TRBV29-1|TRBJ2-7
TGCAGCGTTGTTGGCGCCAGCCCCTACACCTACGAGCAGTACTTC
CSVVGASPYTYEQYF
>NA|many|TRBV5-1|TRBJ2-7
TGCGCCTCACGGACGGGACCCAACTCCTACGAGCAGTACTTC
CASRTGPNSYEQYF
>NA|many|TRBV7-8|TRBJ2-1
TGTGCCAGCAGCTTAGAACAGGGCTCCTACAATGAGCAGTTCTTC
CASSLEQGSYNEQFF